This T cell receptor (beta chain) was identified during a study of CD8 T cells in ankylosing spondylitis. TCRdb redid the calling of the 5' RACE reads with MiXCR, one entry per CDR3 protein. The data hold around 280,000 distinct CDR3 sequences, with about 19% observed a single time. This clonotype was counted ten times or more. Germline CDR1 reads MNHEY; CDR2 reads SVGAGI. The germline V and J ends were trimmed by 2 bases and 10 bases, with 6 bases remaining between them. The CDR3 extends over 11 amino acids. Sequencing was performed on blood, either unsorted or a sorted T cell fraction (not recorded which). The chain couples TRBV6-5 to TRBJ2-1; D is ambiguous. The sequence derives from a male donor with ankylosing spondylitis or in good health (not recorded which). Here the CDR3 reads CASSYQKEQFF. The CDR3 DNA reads TGTGCCAGCAGTTACCAGAAGGAGCAGTTCTTC.